Here is one TCR beta chain with its context. V was shortened by 3 bases and J by 8 bases, with 10 bases between the two germline ends. There are 13 residues in the CDR3. Germline V gene sequence: CDR1 KGHSH, CDR2 LQKENI. Time point here: persistent/refractory GD, antithyroid drugs over 5 years with positive TRAb. After RNA was extracted from PBMCs, the TCR library was made from it. Patients of an endocrinology department in Xi'an, China, were included. Staff drew about 10 milliliters of peripheral blood into EDTA tubes. To make TCR beta libraries, researchers used iRepertoire HTBI primers and Arm-PCR of CDR3 regions. TCRdb re-analysed the multiplex PCR reads in MiXCR, keeping a single row per CDR3 protein. The data contain 350,000 to 450,000 distinct CDR3 sequences, roughly a fifth of them singletons. These data are taken from a study of regulatory T cells in long-lasting Graves disease.

The TCR originated in a female donor with Graves disease. Sequenced here: peripheral blood mononuclear cells (PBMCs), sampled when the disease was refractory, from a patient treated with antithyroid drugs. This chain connects TRBV18 to TRBJ1-4; D gene ambiguous. The CDR3 nucleotides read TGTGCCAGCTCACCGCCTAATAAGGAAAAACTGTTTTTT. This sequence encodes CASSPPNKEKLFF.